These T cell receptor beta chains were read from a single sample in a study of multiple sclerosis patients with progressive multifocal leukoencephalopathy. Assay: immunoSEQ multiplex PCR; the TCRdb copy retains only in-frame clones and omits some. Among under 35,000 clones listed, approximately 90% were seen once. The sample was PBMCs, taken from a patient treated with natalizumab. Receptors originate from a woman aged 35 to 49 with progressive multifocal leukoencephalopathy. Each CDR3 is given with its conserved first and last residue. D genes are given only for firm matches. The size of a clone is reported for some rows only, either as once, few or many, or as a class for expanded clones.

V	J	size	D	CDR3	DNA
TRBV30	TRBJ1-6	NA	NA	CAWSRDQGSPLHF	TGTGCCTGGAGTCGGGATCAGGGTTCACCCCTCCACTTT
TRBV28	TRBJ2-2	NA	NA	CASSTGGGTGELFF	TGTGCCAGCAGCACCGGGGGCGGCACCGGGGAGCTGTTTTTT
TRBV28	TRBJ2-3	NA	NA	CASSPNPASGDTQYF	TGTGCCAGCAGTCCAAACCCAGCATCGGGAGATACGCAGTATTTT
TRBV11-2	TRBJ2-7	NA	TRBD1	CASSLGGQGQEQYF	TGTGCCAGCAGCTTAGGTGGACAGGGACAGGAGCAGTACTTC
TRBV15	TRBJ2-1	NA	NA	CATSRARGAYNEQFF	TGTGCCACCAGCAGAGCTCGGGGAGCCTACAATGAGCAGTTCTTC
TRBV7-8	TRBJ2-3	few	NA	CASSSREGDTQYF	TGTGCCAGCAGCTCGAGAGAGGGGGATACGCAGTATTTT
TRBV6-1	TRBJ2-5	NA	NA	CASSVTRDQETQYF	TGTGCCAGCAGTGTTACCAGGGACCAAGAGACCCAGTACTTC
TRBV19	TRBJ1-5	NA	NA	CASSLTGSNQPQHF	TGTGCCAGTAGTCTTACCGGGAGCAATCAGCCCCAGCATTTT
TRBV2	TRBJ2-7	NA	TRBD1	CASTGGLSSYEQYF	TGTGCCAGCACAGGGGGCCTGAGCTCCTACGAGCAGTACTTC
TRBV6-4	TRBJ1-6	NA	NA	CASSQGTYNSPLHF	TGTGCCAGCAGCCAGGGAACCTATAATTCACCCCTCCACTTT
TRBV7-2	TRBJ1-5	NA	NA	CASSQTHSNQPQHF	TGTGCCAGCAGCCAGACCCATAGCAATCAGCCCCAGCATTTT
TRBV4-2	TRBJ2-5	NA	NA	CASSQDRVQETQYF	TGTGCCAGCAGCCAAGACAGGGTCCAAGAGACCCAGTACTTC
TRBV2	TRBJ1-4	NA	NA	CASRQGTFSEKLFF	TGTGCCAGCAGACAGGGAACCTTTTCGGAAAAACTGTTTTTT
TRBV30	TRBJ1-2	NA	TRBD1	CAWSEQQGVGYGYTF	TGTGCCTGGAGTGAACAACAGGGGGTAGGCTATGGCTACACCTTC
TRBV2	TRBJ2-1	NA	TRBD1	CASKRFGTGYNEQFF	TGTGCCAGCAAACGTTTTGGGACAGGTTACAATGAGCAGTTCTTC
TRBV5-1	TRBJ2-7	NA	TRBD1	CASSLPKEGGRLADYYEQYF	TGCGCCAGCAGCTTGCCTAAGGAAGGGGGCAGGTTGGCGGATTACTACGAGCAGTACTTC
TRBV18	TRBJ2-5	NA	NA	CASSPPSGNQETQYF	TGTGCCAGCTCACCACCTAGCGGCAACCAAGAGACCCAGTACTTC
TRBV18	TRBJ2-4	NA	TRBD1	CASSPPGTGIGYIQYF	TGTGCCAGCTCACCACCCGGGACAGGGATCGGATACATTCAGTACTTC
TRBV5-1	TRBJ1-2	NA	TRBD1	CASSWGATGGQGYTF	TGCGCCAGCAGCTGGGGAGCCACAGGGGGTCAAGGCTACACCTTC
TRBV4-3	TRBJ2-5	NA	NA	CASSQDHRVRETQYF	TGCGCCAGCAGCCAAGATCACAGGGTCCGGGAGACCCAGTACTTC
TRBV30	TRBJ2-1	NA	NA	CAWSEGKNEQFF	TGTGCCTGGAGTGAGGGGAAAAATGAGCAGTTCTTC
TRBV27	TRBJ2-2	NA	NA	CASSLRGGELFF	TGTGCCAGCAGTTTACGTGGGGGGGAGCTGTTTTTT
TRBV4-3	TRBJ2-2	NA	NA	CASSQEGGMDTGELFF	TGCGCCAGCAGCCAAGAGGGGGGCATGGACACCGGGGAGCTGTTTTTT
TRBV14	TRBJ1-2	NA	NA	CASSQGGGYTF	TGTGCCAGCAGCCAGGGGGGCGGCTACACCTTC
TRBV4-3	TRBJ1-2	NA	NA	CASSQVLAGRGYTF	TGCGCCAGCAGCCAAGTCTTGGCAGGGCGTGGCTACACCTTC
TRBV11-3	TRBJ1-1	NA	NA	CASSSSGPVNTEAFF	TGTGCCAGCAGTTCCTCGGGGCCCGTGAACACTGAAGCTTTCTTT
TRBV5-1	TRBJ2-2	few	TRBD2	CASSNRTSAAGELFF	TGCGCCAGCAGCAACCGGACTAGCGCGGCCGGGGAGCTGTTTTTT